This T cell receptor (beta chain) is from a study of breast tumors, draining lymph nodes, adjacent tissues. Whole-study results and caveats: The lymph node origin of tumor T cells was framed as consistent with a hypothesis, not demonstrated. Findings are consistent with lymph node origin and intratumoral expansion of most tumor T cells.

Axillary draining lymph nodes of breast cancer patients supplied the node samples. CDR1 and CDR2 (germline): MGHRA, YSYEKL. CDR3 length: 14 residues. From the multiplex PCR reads, TCRdb called clonotypes with MiXCR, one entry per CDR3 protein. Among 200,000 or so distinct CDR3 sequences listed, approximately 30% were seen once. Comment on this clonotype: Its antigen is not known. A much larger clonotype is one base distant, so this may be a read error.

J is TRBJ1-2 and V is TRBV4-1, with D unresolved. Sequenced: axillary lymph node tissue. The sequence was collected from a female donor with breast cancer. Some clones in this sample may be carry-over from other donors' samples. The CDR3 DNA reads as TGCGCCAGCAGCGTTGGCTCCAGTAACTATGGCTACGCCTTC. It codes for CASSVGSSNYGYAF.